These T cell receptor beta chains were read from a single sample in a study of technical replicates of blood from several donors. Produced via immunoSEQ multiplex PCR; TCRdb's table is partial and in-frame only. The data show 95,000 to 100,000 clones, with approximately 96% seen just once and 0.2% to 0.25% held by the top ten. The specimen was T cells isolated from PBMCs. These receptors were collected from a human donor in good health. CDR3s include the opening cysteine and the closing phenylalanine or tryptophan. D genes are given only for firm matches. Clone sizes are given selectively: once, few, many, or a class where the clone is expanded.

TRBJ1-3,.,.,TRBV28,TGTGCCAGCAGTTCAGAAGACATCTCTGGAAACACCATATATTTT,CASSSEDISGNTIYF
TRBJ1-1,TRBD1,.,TRBV7-9,TGTGCCAGCAGCTTAGCGCAGGGGGAGAACACTGAAGCTTTCTTT,CASSLAQGENTEAFF
TRBJ1-1,.,.,TRBV30,TGTGCCTGGAGTGACAGGTACACTGAAGCTTTCTTT,CAWSDRYTEAFF
TRBJ2-3,.,.,TRBV5-4,TGTGCCAGCAGCTTCCGGGGTAGCGGCACAGATACGCAGTATTTT,CASSFRGSGTDTQYF
TRBJ1-1,.,.,TRBV5-1,TGCGCCAGCAGCTTGTCGGGGGTGAACACTGAAGCTTTCTTT,CASSLSGVNTEAFF
TRBJ2-7,.,.,TRBV28,TGTGCCAGCAGTTTGCGTAGGGCGGGGCGGAGTATGCAGTACTTC,CASSLRRAGRSMQYF
TRBJ2-2,TRBD2,few,TRBV19,TGTGCCAGTCAAGGAGGGAGGGACACCGGGGAGCTGTTTTTT,CASQGGRDTGELFF
TRBJ1-5,.,.,TRBV2,TGTGCCAGCAGTGATAGGACAGTCTACAATCAGCCCCAGCATTTT,CASSDRTVYNQPQHF
TRBJ2-7,TRBD1,.,TRBV6-5,TGTGCCAGCAGTTACCGGGACAGGTCTGTAGAGCAGTACTTC,CASSYRDRSVEQYF
TRBJ2-1,.,.,TRBV11-2,TGTGCCAGCAGCCCGATAAGGGGGGGTTCCTACAATGAGCAGTTCTTC,CASSPIRGGSYNEQFF
TRBJ2-3,TRBD1,.,TRBV5-1,TGCGCCAGCAGTCCGGACAGGGTAGACACAGATACGCAGTATTTT,CASSPDRVDTDTQYF
TRBJ1-1,TRBD1,.,TRBV2,TGTGCCAGCAGGGATCGACAGGGCATTCTAGTTGTGGCTTTCTTT,CASRDRQGILVVAFF
TRBJ1-2,.,.,TRBV5-4,TGTGCCAGCTTGGCAGGGGAGGGCTATGGCTACACCTTC,CASLAGEGYGYTF
TRBJ2-3,.,.,TRBV28,TGTGCCAGCAGTTTCGCGGCAGGACTCACAGATACGCAGTATTTT,CASSFAAGLTDTQYF
TRBJ1-6,.,.,TRBV5-5,TGTGCCAGCAGCTTGAGTAGGGGTCCGTCACCCCTCCACTTT,CASSLSRGPSPLHF